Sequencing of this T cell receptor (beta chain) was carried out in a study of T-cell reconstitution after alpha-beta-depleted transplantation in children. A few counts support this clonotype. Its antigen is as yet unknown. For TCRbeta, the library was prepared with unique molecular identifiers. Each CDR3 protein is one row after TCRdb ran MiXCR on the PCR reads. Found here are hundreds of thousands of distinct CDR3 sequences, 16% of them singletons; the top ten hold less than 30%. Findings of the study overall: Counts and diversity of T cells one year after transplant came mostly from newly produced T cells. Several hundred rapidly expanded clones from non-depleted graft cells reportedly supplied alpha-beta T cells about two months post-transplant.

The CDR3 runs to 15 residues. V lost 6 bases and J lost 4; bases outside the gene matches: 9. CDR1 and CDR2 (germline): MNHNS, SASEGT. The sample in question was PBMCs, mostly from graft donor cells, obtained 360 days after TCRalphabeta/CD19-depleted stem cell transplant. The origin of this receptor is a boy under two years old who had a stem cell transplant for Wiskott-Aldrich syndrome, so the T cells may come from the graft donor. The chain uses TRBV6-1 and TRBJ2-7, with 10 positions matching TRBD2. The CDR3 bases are TGTGCCAGCAGAAGGAGCGGGAGGGCCGAATACGAGCAGTACTTC. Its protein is CASRRSGRAEYEQYF.